This T cell receptor (beta chain) was retrieved from a study of T cells in Graves' hyperthyroidism and ophthalmopathy. About this clonotype: As yet, its antigen is unknown.

Active moderate-to-severe ophthalmopathy, Clinical Activity Score at least 3, NOSPECS at least 4, under 3 months' duration. Each diagnosis was grounded in clinical symptoms, serum thyroxine and TRAb, thyroid ultrasound, and orbital computed tomography. The PBMCs had their origin in 10 ml of fresh peripheral blood. Germline V gene data show CDR1 as DFQATT and CDR2 as SNEGSKA (reference sequence). The CDR3 spans 15 residues. J lost 4 bases, V lost 0 bases, and 7 bases had no gene match. Findings and caveats of the study: Median prediction lead before ophthalmopathy onset was 6.5 months with the model.

RNA transcripts gave rise to amplified TCR beta CDR3 regions. The HTBI primer set served for first-round RT-PCR of the TCR CDR3. TCRdb re-called the multiplex PCR reads through MiXCR, storing one row per CDR3 protein. Here the sample spans some 530,000 distinct CDR3 sequences, around a fifth being singletons. This chain uses TRBV20-1 with TRBJ2-3; 7 nucleotides align to TRBD2. This receptor was identified in a woman in her sixties or seventies with Graves' ophthalmopathy. The specimen was blood. The chain's CDR3 is CSAREGGGRPDTQYF. The CDR3 DNA is TGCAGTGCTAGAGAAGGTGGCGGGAGACCAGATACGCAGTATTTT.